These 23 T cell receptor beta chains originate from one sample sequenced in a study of identical twins. TCRdb analysed the 5' RACE reads with MiXCR anew, one entry per CDR3 protein. The sample contains approximately 210,000 distinct CDR3 sequences, approximately 9% of which appear only once. The sequenced sample consisted of memory (CD45RO+) T cells sorted from blood. Receptor source: a woman aged 18 to 35 in good health.

This clonotype has only a few counts. The chain carries TRBV6-5 and TRBJ2-2; D perhaps matches TRBD1 (6 bases). Germline CDR1 and CDR2: MNHEY and SVGAGI. The CDR3 is 15 residues long. The ends were cut back, 4 bases at V and 4 bases at J, with 13 bases in the middle. CDR3 residues: CASSSYGQSTGELFF. CDR3 nucleotides: TGTGCCAGCAGTTCCTACGGACAGTCCACCGGGGAGCTGTTTTTT.

The gene calls are TRBV5-6 and TRBJ2-6, with TRBD1 matching over 7 bases. Germline CDR1 reads SGHDT; CDR2 reads YYEEEE. V trimming: 3 bases; J trimming: 16 bases; junction bases outside the gene matches: 7. CDR3 length: 12 amino acids. CDR3 bases: TGTGCCAGCAGCTCGATCAACAGGGGACTGACTTTC. Amino acids: CASSSINRGLTF.

This clonotype was recorded many times. The chain combines TRBV12-5 with TRBJ1-5; D not resolved. The CDR3 is made up of 13 amino acids. The V gene's germline CDR1 is LGHNT and CDR2 FRNRAP. The V gene lost 4 bases and the J gene lost 6 bases, with 10 bases spanning the gap. This CDR3 reads CASGYWWVQPQHF. In DNA form, the CDR3 reads TGTGCTAGTGGTTATTGGTGGGTTCAGCCCCAGCATTTT.

This chain links TRBV11-2 with TRBJ2-7; TRBD1 matches 9 bases. CDR3 size: 16 residues. The ends lost 7 bases at V and 5 bases at J; junction bases unmatched: 15. Germline V gene data show CDR1 as SGHAT and CDR2 as FQNNGV. The CDR3 DNA sequence: TGTGCCAGCACCCGAAGACGGGGACAGGGATCCCACGAGCAGTACTTC. Protein product: CASTRRRGQGSHEQYF.

This clonotype was seen many times. The rearrangement uses TRBV4-2 and TRBJ2-3, with 8 nucleotides matching TRBD2. Germline CDR1 and CDR2: LGHNA and YNFKEQ. This CDR3 has 16 amino acids. Trimming removed 1 base from V and 1 base from J; junction bases left unmatched: 4. CDR3 DNA: TGTGCCAGCAGCCAAGTTCAAGCGGGGGGCACAGATACGCAGTATTTT. This gives the protein CASSQVQAGGTDTQYF.

This clonotype was observed at least ten times. J is TRBJ2-5 and V is TRBV5-4; perhaps TRBD2 as D (6 bases). The CDR3 contains 16 residues. The ends were cut back, 5 bases at V and 6 bases at J, with 23 bases in the middle. CDR1 is SGHNT and CDR2 is YYREEE in the germline V gene (reference sequence). CDR3 coding DNA: TGTGCCAGCAGGGAGGGAGGTCCGGCTTCTGAAAAGACCCAGTACTTC. As protein: CASREGGPASEKTQYF.

This clonotype has at least ten counts. The chain carries TRBV12-3 or TRBV12-4 and TRBJ1-6; possible D gene TRBD1, 5 bases. V was shortened by 6 bases and J by 10 bases, with 16 bases between the two germline ends. This CDR3 has 14 residues. CDR3 loop: CASSPLRAESPLHF. Here the CDR3 DNA reads TGTGCCAGCAGCCCCCTCAGGGCGGAATCACCCCTCCACTTT.

The rearrangement links TRBV20-1 to TRBJ2-3; 8 positions agree with TRBD1. CDR1 DFQATT and CDR2 SNEGSKA come from the germline V gene (reference sequence). CDR3 length equals 11 residues. Trimming at V came to 7 bases and at J to 4 bases, leaving 1 base not matched to a gene. CDR3 sequence: CSGRGPDTQYF. CDR3 sequence (DNA): TGCAGTGGCAGGGGGCCAGATACGCAGTATTTT.

Details on this clonotype: Compared with germline, one end of the junction differs, possibly owing to a read error. The gene calls are TRBV7-9 and TRBJ1-1; possibly TRBD1 for D (5 bases). Germline V gene lookup returns CDR1 SEHNR and CDR2 FQNEAQ (reference sequence). The CDR3 extends over 15 amino acids. The CDR3 DNA sequence: TGTGCCAGCAGCTTCGCGCAGCGGGGGAACACTGAAGCCTTCTTT. Protein product: CASSFAQRGNTEAFF.

The chain recombines TRBV25-1 with TRBJ2-1; 7 bases line up with TRBD1. Germline trimming cut 2 bases from V and 0 bases from J; bases unmatched to any gene: 1. This CDR3 spans 15 amino acids. Germline lookup yields CDR1 MGHDK and CDR2 SYGVNS. CDR3 sequence (DNA): TGTGCCAGCAGTGAAGGGGACAGCTCCTACAATGAGCAGTTCTTC. As protein: CASSEGDSSYNEQFF.

The chain joins TRBV12-3 or TRBV12-4 to TRBJ2-2; the D gene is possibly TRBD1 (5 bases). This CDR3 is built from 13 residues. Trimming left V 2 bases short and J 6 bases short, with 7 bases between. CDR3 sequence (DNA): TGTGCCAGCAGTTTATCAGGGCCCGGGGAGCTGTTTTTT. Residues: CASSLSGPGELFF.

This clonotype was counted many times. The rearrangement joins TRBV5-1 to TRBJ2-4; D is unresolved. Germline V CDR1 and CDR2: SGHRS, YFSETQ. V dropped 4 bases and J dropped 0 bases, with 8 bases sitting between them. The CDR3 spans 14 residues. The chain's CDR3 is CASSTSPAKNIQYF. The CDR3 nucleotides read TGCGCCAGCAGCACCAGCCCAGCCAAAAACATTCAGTACTTC. The full variable domain, in which reference TRBV5-1 and TRBJ2-4 provide the parts outside the CDR3, is KAGVTQTPRYLIKTRGQQVTLSCSPISGHRSVSWYQQTPGQGLQFLFEYFSETQRNKGNFPGRFSGRQFSNSRSEMNVSTLELGDSALYLCASSTSPAKNIQYFGAGTRLSVL.

There are many counts of this clonotype. The chain couples TRBV12-3 or TRBV12-4 to TRBJ2-3; 7 bases match TRBD1. V lost 6 bases, J lost 2 bases, and 5 bases stayed unmatched. This CDR3 spans 14 amino acids. CDR3 bases: TGTGCCAGCAGCTTGGGACAGCTCACAGATACGCAGTATTTT. It yields the protein CASSLGQLTDTQYF.

The table lists this clonotype with many counts. The chain links TRBV20-1 to TRBJ1-1; no clear D. CDR3 length: 13 residues. The V and J ends lost 3 bases and 4 bases respectively, with 12 bases between them. The germline V gene encodes CDR1 DFQATT and CDR2 SNEGSKA (reference sequence). DNA for the CDR3: TGCAGTGCTAGGGGTCGAAGGGTCACTGAAGCTTTCTTT. Residues: CSARGRRVTEAFF.

The chain recombines TRBV18 with TRBJ2-7; the D gene is possibly TRBD1 (5 bases). This CDR3 has 15 amino acids. Trimming shortened V by 6 bases and J by 6 bases, and 21 bases separated the two germline ends. Germline CDR1 is KGHSH and CDR2 is LQKENI. The CDR3 coding sequence is TGTGCCAGCTCGCGGCAGAGTACAGGCGCCGGCGAGCAGTACTTC. Protein product: CASSRQSTGAGEQYF. Variable domain in full (rest from reference TRBV18 and TRBJ2-7): NAGVMQNPRHLVRRRGQEARLRCSPMKGHSHVYWYRQLPEEGLKFMVYLQKENIIDESGMPKERFSAEFPKEGPSILRIQQVVRGDSAAYFCASSRQSTGAGEQYFGPGTRLTVT.

The rearrangement uses TRBV12-3 or TRBV12-4 and TRBJ2-3; no reliable D call. V lost 3 bases to trimming and J lost 14 bases, with 3 bases between them. The CDR3 runs 8 residues. CDR3 loop: CASSLVYF. DNA for the CDR3: TGTGCCAGCAGTTTGGTGTATTTT.

The chain uses TRBV5-6 and TRBJ2-7, with a tentative D call TRBD1 (6 bases). The ends were cut back, 5 bases at V and 5 bases at J, with 20 bases in the middle. Germline V gene lookup returns CDR1 SGHDT and CDR2 YYEEEE. CDR3 length equals 15 residues. In DNA, the CDR3 is TGTGCCAGCAGATGGAGACAGGCTAATATCCACGAGCAGTACTTC. The encoded protein is CASRWRQANIHEQYF. Filled out from reference TRBV5-6 and TRBJ2-7, the complete variable domain reads DAGVTQSPTHLIKTRGQQVTLRCSPKSGHDTVSWYQQALGQGPQFIFQYYEEEERQRGNFPDRFSGHQFPNYSSELNVNALLLGDSALYLCASRWRQANIHEQYFGPGTRLTVT.

In its sample, this clonotype was seen many times. The V and J genes are TRBV18 and TRBJ2-3; no reliable D call. The length of the CDR3 is 12 residues. V was trimmed by 8 bases and J by 0 bases, leaving 6 bases between them. CDR1 KGHSH and CDR2 LQKENI come from the germline V gene. This chain's CDR3 is CASGHSTDTQYF. DNA for the CDR3: TGTGCCAGCGGCCACAGCACAGATACGCAGTATTTT. Drawing the rest from reference TRBV18 and TRBJ2-3, the complete variable domain is NAGVMQNPRHLVRRRGQEARLRCSPMKGHSHVYWYRQLPEEGLKFMVYLQKENIIDESGMPKERFSAEFPKEGPSILRIQQVVRGDSAAYFCASGHSTDTQYFGPGTRLTVL.

The chain is built from TRBV18 and TRBJ2-7, with D possibly being TRBD1 (6 bases). V was shortened by 7 bases and J by 1 base, with 14 bases between the two germline ends. The CDR3 runs 14 residues. Germline CDR1 KGHSH, CDR2 LQKENI. In nucleotides, the CDR3 is TGTGCCAGCTTCCCCCGAACAGGGTCCTACGAGCAGTACTTC. This encodes CASFPRTGSYEQYF. The full variable domain, in which reference TRBV18 and TRBJ2-7 provide the parts outside the CDR3, is NAGVMQNPRHLVRRRGQEARLRCSPMKGHSHVYWYRQLPEEGLKFMVYLQKENIIDESGMPKERFSAEFPKEGPSILRIQQVVRGDSAAYFCASFPRTGSYEQYFGPGTRLTVT.

The chain has TRBV30 and TRBJ2-7; the D is unclear. The CDR3 extends over 11 amino acids. Germline CDR1 GTSNPN, CDR2 SVGIG (reference sequence). V gave up 5 bases and J gave up 3 bases, with 8 bases separating them. This CDR3 is CAWSKGYEQYF. As DNA, the CDR3 is TGTGCCTGGTCGAAGGGCTACGAGCAGTACTTC.

This clonotype was seen only a few times. The gene calls are TRBV3-1 and TRBJ2-3, with 8 bases fitting TRBD2. This CDR3 has 17 amino acids. Germline trimming cut 7 bases from V and 3 bases from J; bases unmatched to any gene: 15. Germline V gene lookup returns CDR1 LGHDT and CDR2 YNNKEL (reference sequence). The CDR3 nucleotides read TGTGCCAGCAACCCGGTCCCTATCAGCGGGAGTACAGATACGCAGTATTTT. This codes for CASNPVPISGSTDTQYF.

The rearrangement links TRBV6-4 to TRBJ2-7; D ambiguous. The germline V and J ends were trimmed by 3 bases and 7 bases, with 13 bases remaining between them. CDR1 is MRHNA, CDR2 SNTAGT, per germline. The CDR3 is 13 residues long. The DNA for the CDR3 is TGTGCCAGCAGTGAGGCTATCGGCTTGGAGCAGTACTTC. Its protein product is CASSEAIGLEQYF.

The chain is built from TRBV3-1 and TRBJ2-3, with 16 bases fitting TRBD2. CDR1 and CDR2 (germline): LGHDT, YNNKEL (reference sequence). Trimming cost V 0 bases and J 6 bases; bases outside gene matches: 6. The CDR3 runs to 18 residues. CDR3 nucleotides: TGTGCCAGCAGCCAAGAGGGGACTAGCGGGGGGGCCTTGGATACGCAGTATTTT. Its protein product is CASSQEGTSGGALDTQYF.